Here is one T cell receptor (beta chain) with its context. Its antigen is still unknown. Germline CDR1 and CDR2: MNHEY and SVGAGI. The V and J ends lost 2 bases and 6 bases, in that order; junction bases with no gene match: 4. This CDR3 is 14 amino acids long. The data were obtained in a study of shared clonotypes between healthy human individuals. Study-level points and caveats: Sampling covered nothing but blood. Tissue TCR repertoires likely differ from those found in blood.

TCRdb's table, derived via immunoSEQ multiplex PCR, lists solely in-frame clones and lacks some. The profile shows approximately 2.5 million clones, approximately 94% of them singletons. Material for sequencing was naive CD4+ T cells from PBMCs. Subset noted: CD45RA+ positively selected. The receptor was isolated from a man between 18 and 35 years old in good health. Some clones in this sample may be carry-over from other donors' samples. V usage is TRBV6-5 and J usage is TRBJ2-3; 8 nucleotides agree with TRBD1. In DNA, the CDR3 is TGTGCCAGCAGTTACGGACAGGGTGGGGATACGCAGTATTTT. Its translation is CASSYGQGGDTQYF.